These 21 T cell receptor beta chains were sequenced from one sample in a study of radiation and T cells in renal cell carcinoma. Documented time point: baseline pretreatment blood. Regarding treatment: 15 Gy SBRT to primary tumor, nephrectomy 4 weeks later. Sequencing was performed with immunoSEQ multiplex PCR; in TCRdb, only in-frame clones are kept and a portion is missing. The sample yields 130,000 to 150,000 clones, about 87% seen once. The sample here was blood, taken from a patient whose treatment included radiotherapy and nephrectomy. The receptors here all came from a woman between 65 and 79 years old with renal cell carcinoma.

V is TRBV25-1 and J is TRBJ2-2, with unresolved D. Germline V gene lookup returns CDR1 MGHDK and CDR2 SYGVNS. V lost 6 bases to trimming and J lost 6 bases, with 11 bases between them. This CDR3 has 13 residues. CDR3 DNA: TGTGCCAGCAGAACCCAAGGACCCGGGGAGCTGTTTTTT. This translates into CASRTQGPGELFF.

The chain uses TRBV5-8 and TRBJ1-4, with a weak D call TRBD1 (5 bases). Trimming stripped 4 bases from V and 0 bases from J, with 10 bases between. CDR1 and CDR2 (germline): SGHTS, YDEGEE. The CDR3 has 15 residues. The CDR3 DNA reads TGTGCCAGCAGCCTACAGGTTGCAACTAATGAAAAACTGTTTTTT. It yields the protein CASSLQVATNEKLFF.

This clone was picked up one time. The chain carries TRBV5-6 and TRBJ1-1, with unresolved D. Germline V gene data show CDR1 as SGHDT and CDR2 as YYEEEE. This CDR3 is 13 amino acids long. The V gene lost 2 bases and the J gene lost 5 bases, with 10 bases spanning the gap. CDR3 coding DNA: TGTGCCAGCAGCTTAGACGTGAGGACTGAAGCTTTCTTT. Translating gives CASSLDVRTEAFF.

This rearrangement joins TRBV28 to TRBJ2-3, with 9 bases matching TRBD2. Germline CDR1 and CDR2: MDHEN and SYDVKM. The CDR3 sequence is 13 residues long. Trimming removed 4 bases from V and 9 bases from J; junction bases left unmatched: 5. The chain's CDR3 is CASSSLAGDTQYF. The CDR3 nucleotides read TGTGCCAGCAGTTCTTTAGCGGGGGACACGCAGTATTTT.

The rearrangement joins TRBV30 to TRBJ1-4, with TRBD1 matching 7 bases. The junction had 7 bases not matched to a gene; V was cut back by 5 bases and J by 7 bases. Germline lookup yields CDR1 GTSNPN and CDR2 SVGIG (reference sequence). The CDR3 is 13 amino acids. The CDR3 loop reads CAWVRGVIEKLFF. In DNA, the CDR3 is TGTGCCTGGGTCAGGGGGGTGATTGAAAAACTGTTTTTT.

The rearrangement joins TRBV5-8 to TRBJ1-1; D is ambiguous. Trimming pared 6 bases from V and 7 bases from J, leaving 16 bases between. Germline CDR1 is SGHTS and CDR2 is YDEGEE. This CDR3 spans 13 amino acids. The CDR3 is CASNPKSGIEAFF. As DNA, the CDR3 is TGTGCCAGCAACCCCAAATCGGGGATTGAAGCTTTCTTT.

The rearrangement uses TRBV6-6 and TRBJ2-1; 10 positions match TRBD2. There are 15 residues in the CDR3. CDR1 is MNHNY and CDR2 is SVGAGI in the germline V gene (reference sequence). V was pared by 4 bases and J by 6 bases, with 6 bases of the junction left unmatched. The chain's CDR3 is CASSSVAGGRNEQFF. CDR3 in DNA: TGTGCCAGCAGTTCGGTAGCGGGGGGCCGCAATGAGCAGTTCTTC.

This clone was picked up one time. The chain has TRBV6-9 and TRBJ1-5; 8 bases align to TRBD1. From germline, CDR1 is MNHGY and CDR2 SVAAGI. V trimming: 3 bases; J trimming: 7 bases; junction bases outside the gene matches: 11. The CDR3 contains 16 residues. CDR3 DNA sequence: TGTGCCAGCAGTTACGCCCCCGGGACAGGTGGCCAGCCCCAGCATTTT. Translation gives CASSYAPGTGGQPQHF.

There are a few counts of this clone. The chain couples TRBV19 to TRBJ2-5; unclear D gene. CDR1 LNHDA and CDR2 SQIVND come from the germline V gene (reference sequence). The CDR3 is 12 residues long. Trimming pared 6 bases from V and 0 bases from J, leaving 5 bases between. The CDR3 protein is CASSGYQETQYF. DNA for the CDR3: TGTGCCAGTAGCGGGTACCAAGAGACCCAGTACTTC.

This clone occurred once. The rearrangement uses TRBV19 and TRBJ2-7, with D possibly being TRBD1 (6 bases). The V end was cut by 5 bases, the J end by 3 bases, with 14 bases between. Looked up from germline, CDR1 is LNHDA and CDR2 is SQIVND (reference sequence). The length of the CDR3 is 14 residues. The CDR3 is CASSLTGSFYEQYF. CDR3 bases: TGTGCCAGTAGTCTAACAGGGTCCTTCTACGAGCAGTACTTC.

The table lists this clone with a few counts. The J gene is TRBJ2-7, the V gene TRBV14, with D possibly TRBD2 on 5 matching bases. The CDR3 spans 14 residues. Trimming cost V 4 bases and J 7 bases, with 17 bases left between them. Germline V CDR1 and CDR2: SGHDN, FVKESK. DNA for the CDR3: TGTGCCAGCAGCCTTTGGTCCCAGACGGGGGAGCAGTACTTC. This codes for CASSLWSQTGEQYF.

The chain combines TRBV14 with TRBJ1-1; maybe TRBD1 (6 bases). CDR1 SGHDN and CDR2 FVKESK come from the germline V gene. Trimming took 6 bases from V and 4 from J, leaving 18 bases between them. The CDR3 consists of 15 residues. The CDR3 reads CASSRLTGWVTEAFF. The CDR3 DNA reads as TGTGCCAGCAGTCGTTTAACAGGGTGGGTCACTGAAGCTTTCTTT.

The rearrangement links TRBV19 to TRBJ2-4; tentatively, D is TRBD2 (7 bases). The CDR3 covers 16 residues. V lost 0 bases to trimming and J lost 3 bases, with 12 bases between them. Germline CDR1 LNHDA, CDR2 SQIVND (reference sequence). The CDR3 DNA reads TGTGCCAGTAGTATAGACCGCGGGGGCCTCAAAAACATTCAGTACTTC. It specifies CASSIDRGGLKNIQYF. Complete variable domain (other parts from reference TRBV19 and TRBJ2-4): DGGITQSPKYLFRKEGQNVTLSCEQNLNHDAMYWYRQDPGQGLRLIYYSQIVNDFQKGDIAEGYSVSREKKESFPLTVTSAQKNPTAFYLCASSIDRGGLKNIQYFGAGTRLSVL.

This clone has a single count. This chain joins TRBV19 and TRBJ1-4; 7 nucleotides align to TRBD1. This CDR3 contains 16 residues. Germline values: CDR1 LNHDA, CDR2 SQIVND (reference sequence). J was trimmed by 3 bases and V by 4 bases; bases with no gene match: 8. In DNA, the CDR3 is TGTGCCAGTAGTACCCCAGGGGGGGGAGCTAATGAAAAACTGTTTTTT. Protein product: CASSTPGGGANEKLFF.

CDR3 in amino acids: CASSFPGGTGELFF. DNA of the CDR3: TGTGCCAGCAGTTTCCCCGGGGGGACCGGGGAGCTGTTTTTT. The rearrangement joins TRBV27 to TRBJ2-2; 7 nucleotides agree with TRBD2. CDR1 is MNHEY, CDR2 SMNVEV, per germline (reference sequence). V was pared by 3 bases and J by 5 bases, with 3 bases of the junction left unmatched. The CDR3 has 14 amino acids.

The V call is TRBV29-1, the J call TRBJ2-1; 13 bases align to TRBD2. This CDR3 contains 16 residues. In germline, CDR1 is SQVTM, CDR2 ANQGSEA. With V trimmed by 6 bases and J by 2 bases, 7 bases remained unmatched. The DNA of the CDR3 is TGCAGCGTGAGGACTAGCGGGGGCTTGCCCTACAATGAGCAGTTCTTC. This codes for CSVRTSGGLPYNEQFF.

The chain uses TRBV15 and TRBJ1-6, with TRBD1 as a possible D gene (5 bases). Trimming cost V 3 bases and J 10 bases, with 13 bases left between them. The CDR3 is 14 amino acids. Looked up from germline, CDR1 is LNHNV and CDR2 is YYDKDF (reference sequence). The CDR3 nucleotides are TGTGCCACCAGCAGCGTGACAGAGCAGTCACCCCTCCACTTT. Its protein product is CATSSVTEQSPLHF. Full variable domain (outside the CDR3, taken from reference TRBV15 and TRBJ1-6): DAMVIQNPRYQVTQFGKPVTLSCSQTLNHNVMYWYQQKSSQAPKLLFHYYDKDFNNEADTPDNFQSRRPNTSFCFLDIRSPGLGDTAMYLCATSSVTEQSPLHFGNGTRLTVT.

The V call is TRBV4-3, the J call TRBJ1-3, with TRBD1 matching over 11 bases. Per the germline V gene, CDR1 is LGHNA and CDR2 is YSLEER. This CDR3 is built from 19 residues. Losses at the gene ends were 4 bases for V and 0 bases for J; bases not matched to a gene: 11. The CDR3 coding sequence is TGCGCCAGCAGCCCGGGAGGGACAGGGGGTACCTTCTCTGGAAACACCATATATTTT. Translating it yields CASSPGGTGGTFSGNTIYF.

The CDR3: CASSIASGSQETQYF. In DNA, the CDR3 is TGTGCCAGTAGTATTGCTAGCGGGTCCCAAGAGACCCAGTACTTC. The gene calls are TRBV19 and TRBJ2-5; TRBD2 matches at 8 bases. The V segment lost 3 bases and the J segment 1 base; nucleotides outside the gene matches: 4. The CDR3 is 15 amino acids. Germline V CDR1 and CDR2: LNHDA, SQIVND (reference sequence).

The chain recombines TRBV7-3 with TRBJ2-7, with D possibly matching TRBD2 (6 bases). V lost 1 base to trimming and J lost 2 bases, with 12 bases between them. Germline V gene sequence: CDR1 SGHTA, CDR2 FQGTGA. The CDR3 sequence is 15 residues long. CDR3 DNA: TGTGCCAGCAGCTTAAACCGGGCTAGCGCCTACGAGCAGTACTTC. This gives the protein CASSLNRASAYEQYF.

The J gene is TRBJ2-3, the V gene TRBV27; a weak D match, TRBD1 (6 bases). The germline V and J ends were trimmed by 2 bases and 2 bases, with 14 bases remaining between them. CDR3 length equals 16 residues. Germline V gene data show CDR1 as MNHEY and CDR2 as SMNVEV (reference sequence). CDR3 protein: CASSLIGTRNTDTQYF. CDR3 sequence (DNA): TGTGCCAGCAGTTTAATCGGGACACGGAACACAGATACGCAGTATTTT.